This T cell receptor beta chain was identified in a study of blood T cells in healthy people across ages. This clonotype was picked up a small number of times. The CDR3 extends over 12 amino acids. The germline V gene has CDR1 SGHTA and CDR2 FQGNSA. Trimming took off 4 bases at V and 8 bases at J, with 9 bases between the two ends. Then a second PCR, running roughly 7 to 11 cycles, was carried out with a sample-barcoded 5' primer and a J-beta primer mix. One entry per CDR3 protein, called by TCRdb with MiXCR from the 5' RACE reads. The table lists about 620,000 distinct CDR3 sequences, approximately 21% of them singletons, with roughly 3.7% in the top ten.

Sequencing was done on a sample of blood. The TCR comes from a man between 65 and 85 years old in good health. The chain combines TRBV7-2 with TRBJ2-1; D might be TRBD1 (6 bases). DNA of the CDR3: TGTGCCAGCAGCTCTACAGGGTATGAGCAGTTCTTC. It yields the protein CASSSTGYEQFF.